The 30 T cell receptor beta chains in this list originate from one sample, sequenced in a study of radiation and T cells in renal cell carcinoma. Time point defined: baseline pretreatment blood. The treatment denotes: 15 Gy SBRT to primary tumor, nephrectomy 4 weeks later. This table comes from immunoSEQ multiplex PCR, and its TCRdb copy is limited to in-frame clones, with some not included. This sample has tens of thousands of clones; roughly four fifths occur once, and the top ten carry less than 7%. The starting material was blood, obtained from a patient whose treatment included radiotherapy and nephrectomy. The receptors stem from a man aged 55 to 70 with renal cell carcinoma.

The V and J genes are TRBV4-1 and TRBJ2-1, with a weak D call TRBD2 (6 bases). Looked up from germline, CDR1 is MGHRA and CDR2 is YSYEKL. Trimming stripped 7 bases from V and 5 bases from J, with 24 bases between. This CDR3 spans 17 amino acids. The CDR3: CASNHIGRERVHNEQFF. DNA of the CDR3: TGCGCCAGCAATCATATTGGCCGGGAGCGGGTACACAATGAGCAGTTCTTC.

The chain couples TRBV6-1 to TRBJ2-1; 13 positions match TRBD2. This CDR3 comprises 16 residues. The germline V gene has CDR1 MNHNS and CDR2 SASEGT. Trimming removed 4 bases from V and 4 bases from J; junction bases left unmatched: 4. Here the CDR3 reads CASSGSLAGGYNEQFF. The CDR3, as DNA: TGTGCCAGCAGTGGTTCACTAGCGGGAGGGTACAATGAGCAGTTCTTC.

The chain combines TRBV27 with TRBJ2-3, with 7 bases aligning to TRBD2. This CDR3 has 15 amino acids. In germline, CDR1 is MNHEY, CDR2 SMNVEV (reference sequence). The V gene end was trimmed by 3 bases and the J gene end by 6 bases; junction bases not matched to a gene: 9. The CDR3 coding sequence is TGTGCCAGCAGTTTTGTGGGAGGGCCTAAGGATACGCAGTATTTT. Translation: CASSFVGGPKDTQYF.

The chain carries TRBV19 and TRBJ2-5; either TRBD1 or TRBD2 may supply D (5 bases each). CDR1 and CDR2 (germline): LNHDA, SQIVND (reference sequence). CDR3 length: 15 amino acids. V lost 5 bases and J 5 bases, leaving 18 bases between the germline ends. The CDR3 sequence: CASSAGAPMGETQYF. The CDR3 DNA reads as TGTGCCAGTAGTGCCGGGGCCCCCATGGGGGAGACCCAGTACTTC.

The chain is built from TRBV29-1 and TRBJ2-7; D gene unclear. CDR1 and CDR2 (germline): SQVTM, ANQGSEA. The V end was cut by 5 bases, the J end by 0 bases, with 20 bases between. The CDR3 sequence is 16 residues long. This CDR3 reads CSVSLGTLRNSYEQYF. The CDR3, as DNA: TGCAGCGTTAGTCTAGGTACACTTCGAAACTCCTACGAGCAGTACTTC.

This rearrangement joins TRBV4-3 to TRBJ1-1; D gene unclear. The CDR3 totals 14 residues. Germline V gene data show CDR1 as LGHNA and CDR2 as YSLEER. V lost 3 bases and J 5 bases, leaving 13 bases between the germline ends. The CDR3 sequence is CASSHPGRETEAFF. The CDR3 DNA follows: TGCGCCAGCAGCCACCCCGGAAGGGAAACTGAAGCTTTCTTT.

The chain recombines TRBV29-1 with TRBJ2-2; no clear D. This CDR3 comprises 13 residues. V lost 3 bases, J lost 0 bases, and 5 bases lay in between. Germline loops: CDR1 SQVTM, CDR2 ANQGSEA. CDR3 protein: CSVEEPNTGELFF. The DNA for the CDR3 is TGCAGCGTTGAGGAGCCGAACACCGGGGAGCTGTTTTTT.

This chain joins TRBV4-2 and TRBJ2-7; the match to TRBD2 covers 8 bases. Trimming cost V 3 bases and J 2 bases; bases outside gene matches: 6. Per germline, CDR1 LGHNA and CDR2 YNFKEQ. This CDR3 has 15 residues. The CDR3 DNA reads TGTGCCAGCAGCCAGGCCGGGACTAGGCCCTACGAGCAGTACTTC. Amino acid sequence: CASSQAGTRPYEQYF.

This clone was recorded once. CDR3 protein: CASRPPGHPMSQFF. The CDR3 DNA reads as TGTGCCAGCAGACCACCGGGACATCCAATGTCGCAGTTCTTC. V and J are TRBV6-1 and TRBJ2-1; tentatively, D is TRBD1 (6 bases). The CDR3 loop spans 14 amino acids. V was cut by 6 bases and J by 12 bases, with 21 bases left in between. Germline V gene sequence: CDR1 MNHNS, CDR2 SASEGT.

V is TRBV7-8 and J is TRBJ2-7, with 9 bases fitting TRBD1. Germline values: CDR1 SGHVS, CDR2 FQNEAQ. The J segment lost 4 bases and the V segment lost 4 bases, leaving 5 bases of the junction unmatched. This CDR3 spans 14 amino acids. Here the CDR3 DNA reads TGTGCCAGCAGCTCCACAGGGGGCGCGTACGAGCAGTACTTC. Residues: CASSSTGGAYEQYF. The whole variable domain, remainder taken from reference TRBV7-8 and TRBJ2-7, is GAGVSQSPRYKVAKRGQDVALRCDPISGHVSLFWYQQALGQGPEFLTYFQNEAQLDKSGLPSDRFFAERPEGSVSTLKIQRTQQEDSAVYLCASSSTGGAYEQYFGPGTRLTVT.

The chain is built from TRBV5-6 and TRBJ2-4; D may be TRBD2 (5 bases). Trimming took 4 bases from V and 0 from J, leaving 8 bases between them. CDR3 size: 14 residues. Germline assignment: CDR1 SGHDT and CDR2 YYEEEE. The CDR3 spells CASSALAAKNIQYF. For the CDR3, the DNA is TGTGCCAGCAGCGCCCTAGCAGCCAAAAACATTCAGTACTTC. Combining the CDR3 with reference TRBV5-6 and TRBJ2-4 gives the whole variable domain DAGVTQSPTHLIKTRGQQVTLRCSPKSGHDTVSWYQQALGQGPQFIFQYYEEEERQRGNFPDRFSGHQFPNYSSELNVNALLLGDSALYLCASSALAAKNIQYFGAGTRLSVL.

The CDR3 is CASSPGPSTDTQYF. Here the CDR3 DNA reads TGTGCCAGCAGCCCGGGACCAAGCACAGATACGCAGTATTTT. The chain is built from TRBV11-3 and TRBJ2-3; D might be TRBD1 or TRBD2, each matching 5 bases. Germline V gives CDR1 SGHNT, CDR2 YENEEA. The CDR3 runs 14 residues. Trimming shortened V by 5 bases and J by 0 bases, and 9 bases separated the two germline ends.

CDR3: CASSPKQGASYNSPLHF. DNA for the CDR3: TGCGCCAGCAGCCCGAAACAGGGGGCATCCTATAATTCACCCCTCCACTTT. The chain employs TRBV5-1 and TRBJ1-6, with TRBD1 identical over 9 bases. With V trimmed by 4 bases and J by 1 base, 6 bases remained unmatched. There are 17 residues in the CDR3. Germline V gives CDR1 SGHRS, CDR2 YFSETQ.

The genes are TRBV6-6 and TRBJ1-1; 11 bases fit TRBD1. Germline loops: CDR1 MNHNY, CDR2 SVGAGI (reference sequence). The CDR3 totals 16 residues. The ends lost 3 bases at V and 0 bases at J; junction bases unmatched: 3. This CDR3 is CASSYPGQGVNTEAFF. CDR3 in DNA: TGTGCCAGCAGTTATCCGGGACAGGGGGTGAACACTGAAGCTTTCTTT.

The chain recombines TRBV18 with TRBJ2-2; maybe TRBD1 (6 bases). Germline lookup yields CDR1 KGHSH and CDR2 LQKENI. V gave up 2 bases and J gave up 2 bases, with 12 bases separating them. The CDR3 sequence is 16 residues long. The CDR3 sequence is CASSPIGGDNTGELFF. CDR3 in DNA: TGTGCCAGCTCACCAATTGGGGGCGACAACACCGGGGAGCTGTTTTTT.

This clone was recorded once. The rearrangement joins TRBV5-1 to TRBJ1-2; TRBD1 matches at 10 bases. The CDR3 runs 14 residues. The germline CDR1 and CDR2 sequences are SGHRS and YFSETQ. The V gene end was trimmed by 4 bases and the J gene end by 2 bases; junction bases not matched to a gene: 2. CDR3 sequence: CASSPGQGNYGYTF. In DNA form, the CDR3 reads TGCGCCAGCAGCCCGGGACAGGGGAACTATGGCTACACCTTC. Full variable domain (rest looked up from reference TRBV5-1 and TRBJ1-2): KAGVTQTPRYLIKTRGQQVTLSCSPISGHRSVSWYQQTPGQGLQFLFEYFSETQRNKGNFPGRFSGRQFSNSRSEMNVSTLELGDSALYLCASSPGQGNYGYTFGSGTRLTVV.

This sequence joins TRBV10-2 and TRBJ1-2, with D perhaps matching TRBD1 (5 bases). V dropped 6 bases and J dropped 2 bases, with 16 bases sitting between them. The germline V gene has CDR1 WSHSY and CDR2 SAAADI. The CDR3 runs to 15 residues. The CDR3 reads CASREAGRGNYGYTF. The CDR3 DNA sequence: TGCGCCAGCAGAGAGGCGGGACGGGGGAACTATGGCTACACCTTC.

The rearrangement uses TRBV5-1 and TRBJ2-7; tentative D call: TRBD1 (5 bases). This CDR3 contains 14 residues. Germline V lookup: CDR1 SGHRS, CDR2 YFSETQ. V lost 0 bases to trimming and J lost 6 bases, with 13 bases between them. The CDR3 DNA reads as TGCGCCAGCAGCTTGGCACAGGAAAAGCGCGAGCAGTACTTC. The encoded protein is CASSLAQEKREQYF. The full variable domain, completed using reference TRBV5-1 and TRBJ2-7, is KAGVTQTPRYLIKTRGQQVTLSCSPISGHRSVSWYQQTPGQGLQFLFEYFSETQRNKGNFPGRFSGRQFSNSRSEMNVSTLELGDSALYLCASSLAQEKREQYFGPGTRLTVT.

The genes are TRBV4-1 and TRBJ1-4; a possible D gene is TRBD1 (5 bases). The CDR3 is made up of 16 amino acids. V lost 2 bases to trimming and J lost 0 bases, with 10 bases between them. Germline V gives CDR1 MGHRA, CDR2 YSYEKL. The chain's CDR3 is CASSQSPRATNEKLFF. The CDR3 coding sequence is TGCGCCAGCAGCCAAAGTCCCAGGGCAACTAATGAAAAACTGTTTTTT.

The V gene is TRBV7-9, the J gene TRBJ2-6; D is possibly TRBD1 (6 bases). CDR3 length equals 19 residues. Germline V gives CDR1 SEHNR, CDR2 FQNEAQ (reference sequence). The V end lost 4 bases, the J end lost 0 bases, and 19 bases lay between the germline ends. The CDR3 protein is CASSSVTGAYLSGANVLTF. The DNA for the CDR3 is TGTGCCAGCAGCTCGGTGACAGGTGCCTACCTCTCTGGGGCCAACGTCCTGACTTTC. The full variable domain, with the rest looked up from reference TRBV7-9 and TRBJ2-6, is DTGVSQNPRHKITKRGQNVTFRCDPISEHNRLYWYRQTLGQGPEFLTYFQNEAQLEKSRLLSDRFSAERPKGSFSTLEIQRTEQGDSAMYLCASSSVTGAYLSGANVLTFGAGSRLTVL.

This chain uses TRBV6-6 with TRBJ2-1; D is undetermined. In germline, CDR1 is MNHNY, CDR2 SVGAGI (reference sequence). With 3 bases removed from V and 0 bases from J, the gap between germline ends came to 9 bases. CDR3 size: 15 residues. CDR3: CASSYLESSYNEQFF. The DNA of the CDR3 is TGTGCCAGCAGTTATTTAGAGAGCTCCTACAATGAGCAGTTCTTC.

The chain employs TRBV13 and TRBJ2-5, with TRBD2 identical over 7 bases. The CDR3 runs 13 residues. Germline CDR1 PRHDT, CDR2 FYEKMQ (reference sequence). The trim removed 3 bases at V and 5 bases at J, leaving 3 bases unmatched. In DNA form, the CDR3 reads TGTGCCAGCAGCTTTTACGGGAGGGAGACCCAGTACTTC. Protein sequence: CASSFYGRETQYF.

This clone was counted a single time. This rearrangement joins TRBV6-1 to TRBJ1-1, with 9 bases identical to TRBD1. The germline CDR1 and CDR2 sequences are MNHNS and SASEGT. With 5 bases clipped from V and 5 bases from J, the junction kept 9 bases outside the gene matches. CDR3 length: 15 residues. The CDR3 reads CASSPGTGTGTEAFF. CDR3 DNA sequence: TGTGCCAGCAGTCCGGGGACAGGGACGGGAACTGAAGCTTTCTTT.

CDR3 sequence reads: CASSLGGGVDSAFNEQYF. Written as DNA, the CDR3 is TGTGCCAGCAGTTTAGGTGGGGGGGTGGACAGTGCCTTCAACGAGCAGTACTTC. The genes are TRBV27 and TRBJ2-7; D possibly corresponds to TRBD2 (7 bases). This CDR3 spans 18 amino acids. Trimming shortened V by 2 bases and J by 5 bases, and 25 bases separated the two germline ends. Germline V gene lookup returns CDR1 MNHEY and CDR2 SMNVEV (reference sequence).

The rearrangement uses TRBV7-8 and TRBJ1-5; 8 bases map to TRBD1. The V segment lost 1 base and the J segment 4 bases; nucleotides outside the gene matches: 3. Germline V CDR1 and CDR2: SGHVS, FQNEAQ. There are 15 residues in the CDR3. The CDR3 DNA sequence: TGTGCCAGCAGCTTAGGGAGGACAGGGAATCAGCCCCAGCATTTT. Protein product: CASSLGRTGNQPQHF.

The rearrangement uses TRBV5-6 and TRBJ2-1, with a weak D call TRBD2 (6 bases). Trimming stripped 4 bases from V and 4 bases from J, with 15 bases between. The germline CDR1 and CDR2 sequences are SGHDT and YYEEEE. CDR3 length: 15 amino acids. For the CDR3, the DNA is TGTGCCAGCAGCGGAGCGGCGGGAAATTACAATGAGCAGTTCTTC. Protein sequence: CASSGAAGNYNEQFF.

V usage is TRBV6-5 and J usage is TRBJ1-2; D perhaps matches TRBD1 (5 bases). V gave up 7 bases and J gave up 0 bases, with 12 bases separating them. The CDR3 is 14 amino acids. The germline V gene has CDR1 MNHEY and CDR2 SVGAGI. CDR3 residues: CASTPGSTNYGYTF. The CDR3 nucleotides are TGTGCCAGCACCCCAGGGTCAACTAACTATGGCTACACCTTC.

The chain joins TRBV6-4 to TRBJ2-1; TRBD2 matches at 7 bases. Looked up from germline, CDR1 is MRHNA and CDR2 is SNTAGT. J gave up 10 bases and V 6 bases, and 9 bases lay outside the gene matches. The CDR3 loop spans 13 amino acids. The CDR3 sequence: CASSEQWEGEQFF. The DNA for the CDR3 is TGTGCCAGCAGCGAACAATGGGAGGGCGAGCAGTTCTTC.

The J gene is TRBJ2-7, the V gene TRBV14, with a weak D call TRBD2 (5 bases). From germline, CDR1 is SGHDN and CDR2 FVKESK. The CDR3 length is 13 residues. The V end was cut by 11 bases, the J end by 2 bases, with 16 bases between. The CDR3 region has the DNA TGTGCCGTAGGGTGTTTGCGGGCCTACGAGCAGTACTTC. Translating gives CAVGCLRAYEQYF.

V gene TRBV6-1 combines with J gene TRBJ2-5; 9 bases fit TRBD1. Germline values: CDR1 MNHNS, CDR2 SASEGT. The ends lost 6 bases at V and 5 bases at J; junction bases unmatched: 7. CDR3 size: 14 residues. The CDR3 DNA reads TGTGCCAGCAGCTCGGGACAGGGCTTTGAGACCCAGTACTTC. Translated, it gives CASSSGQGFETQYF.